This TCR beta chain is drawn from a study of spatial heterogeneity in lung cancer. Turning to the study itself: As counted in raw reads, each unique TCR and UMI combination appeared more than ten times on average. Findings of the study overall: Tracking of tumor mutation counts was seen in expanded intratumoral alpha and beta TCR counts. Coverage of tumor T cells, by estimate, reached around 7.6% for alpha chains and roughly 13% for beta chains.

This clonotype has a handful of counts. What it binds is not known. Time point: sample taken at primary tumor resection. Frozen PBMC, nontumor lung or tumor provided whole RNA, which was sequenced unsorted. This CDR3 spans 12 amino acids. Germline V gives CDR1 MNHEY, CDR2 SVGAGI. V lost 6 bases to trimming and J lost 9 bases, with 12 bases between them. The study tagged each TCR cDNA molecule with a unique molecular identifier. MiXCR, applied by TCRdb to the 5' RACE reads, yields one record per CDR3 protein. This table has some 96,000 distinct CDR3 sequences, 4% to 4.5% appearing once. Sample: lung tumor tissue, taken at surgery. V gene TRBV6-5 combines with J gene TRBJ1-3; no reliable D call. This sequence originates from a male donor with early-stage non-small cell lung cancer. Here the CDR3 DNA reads TGTGCCAGCAGCCCCAGGCGAGGCACCATATATTTT. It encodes CASSPRRGTIYF.